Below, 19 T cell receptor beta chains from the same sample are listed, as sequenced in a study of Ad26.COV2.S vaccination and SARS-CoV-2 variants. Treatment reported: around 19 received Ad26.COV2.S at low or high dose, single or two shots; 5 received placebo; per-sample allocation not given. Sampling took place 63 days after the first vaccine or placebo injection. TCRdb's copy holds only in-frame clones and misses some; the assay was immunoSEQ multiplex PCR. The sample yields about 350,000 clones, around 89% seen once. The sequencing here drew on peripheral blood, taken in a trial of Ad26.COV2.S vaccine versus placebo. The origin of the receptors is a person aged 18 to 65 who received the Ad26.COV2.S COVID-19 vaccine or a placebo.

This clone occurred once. CDR3 in amino acids: CASSQVVDTEAFF. In DNA, the CDR3 is TGTGCCAGCAGCCAAGTTGTTGACACTGAAGCTTTCTTT. The chain uses TRBV3-1 (or the pseudogene TRBV3-2) and TRBJ1-1, with D uncertain. The germline gives CDR1 LGHDT, CDR2 YNNKEL (reference sequence). CDR3 length equals 13 residues. V gave up 1 base and J gave up 3 bases, with 6 bases separating them.

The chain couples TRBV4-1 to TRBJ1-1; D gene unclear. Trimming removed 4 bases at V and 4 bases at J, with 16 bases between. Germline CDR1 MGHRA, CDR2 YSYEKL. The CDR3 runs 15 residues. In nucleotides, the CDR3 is TGCGCCAGCAGCCCTCAGCGGGGTGGCGGCACTGAAGCTTTCTTT. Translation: CASSPQRGGGTEAFF.

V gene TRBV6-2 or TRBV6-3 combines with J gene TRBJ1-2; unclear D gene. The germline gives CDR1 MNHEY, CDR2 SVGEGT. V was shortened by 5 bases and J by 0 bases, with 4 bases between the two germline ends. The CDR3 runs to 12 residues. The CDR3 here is CASSDANYGYTF. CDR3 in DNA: TGTGCCAGCAGTGATGCTAACTATGGCTACACCTTC.

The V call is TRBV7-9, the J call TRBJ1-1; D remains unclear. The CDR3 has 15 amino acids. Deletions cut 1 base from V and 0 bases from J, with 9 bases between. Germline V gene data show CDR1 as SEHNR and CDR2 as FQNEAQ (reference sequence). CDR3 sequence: CASSLVEVMNTEAFF. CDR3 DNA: TGTGCCAGCAGCTTAGTAGAGGTTATGAACACTGAAGCTTTCTTT.

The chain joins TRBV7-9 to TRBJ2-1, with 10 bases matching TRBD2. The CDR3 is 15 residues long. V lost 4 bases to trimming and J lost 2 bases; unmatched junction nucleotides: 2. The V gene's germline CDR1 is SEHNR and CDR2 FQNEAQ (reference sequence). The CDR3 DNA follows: TGTGCCAGCAGCTCGACTAGCGGGCCCTACAATGAGCAGTTCTTC. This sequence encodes CASSSTSGPYNEQFF.

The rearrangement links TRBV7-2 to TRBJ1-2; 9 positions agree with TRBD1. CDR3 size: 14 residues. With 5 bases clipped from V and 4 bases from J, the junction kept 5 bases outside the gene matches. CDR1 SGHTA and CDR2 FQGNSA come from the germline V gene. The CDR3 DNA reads TGTGCCAGCAGCCCGTGGACAGGGGCCTATGGCTACACCTTC. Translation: CASSPWTGAYGYTF.

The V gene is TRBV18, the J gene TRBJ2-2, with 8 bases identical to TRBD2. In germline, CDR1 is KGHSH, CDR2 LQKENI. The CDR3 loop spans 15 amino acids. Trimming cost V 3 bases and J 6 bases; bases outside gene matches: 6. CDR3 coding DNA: TGTGCCAGCTCACCGCAGCGGGAGTTCGCCGGGGAGCTGTTTTTT. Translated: CASSPQREFAGELFF.

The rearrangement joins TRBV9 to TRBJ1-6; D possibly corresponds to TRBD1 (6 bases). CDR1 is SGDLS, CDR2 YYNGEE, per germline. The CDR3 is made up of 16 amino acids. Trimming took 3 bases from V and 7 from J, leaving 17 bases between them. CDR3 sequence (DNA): TGTGCCAGCAGCGGACAGGCGCAGGTTAACAATTCACCCCTCCACTTT. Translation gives CASSGQAQVNNSPLHF.

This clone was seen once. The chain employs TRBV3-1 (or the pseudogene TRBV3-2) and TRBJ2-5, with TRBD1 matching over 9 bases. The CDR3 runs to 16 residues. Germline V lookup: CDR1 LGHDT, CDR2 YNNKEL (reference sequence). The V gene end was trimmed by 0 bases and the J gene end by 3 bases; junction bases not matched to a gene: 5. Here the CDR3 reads CASSQDGTGPKETQYF. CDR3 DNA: TGTGCCAGCAGCCAAGATGGGACAGGGCCTAAAGAGACCCAGTACTTC.

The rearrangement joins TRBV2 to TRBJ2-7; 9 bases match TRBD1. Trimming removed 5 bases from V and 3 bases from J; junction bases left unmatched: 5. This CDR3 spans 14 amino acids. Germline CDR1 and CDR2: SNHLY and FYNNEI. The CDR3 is CASSRGQGDYEQYF. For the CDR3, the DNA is TGTGCCAGCAGTCGGGGACAGGGAGACTACGAGCAGTACTTC.

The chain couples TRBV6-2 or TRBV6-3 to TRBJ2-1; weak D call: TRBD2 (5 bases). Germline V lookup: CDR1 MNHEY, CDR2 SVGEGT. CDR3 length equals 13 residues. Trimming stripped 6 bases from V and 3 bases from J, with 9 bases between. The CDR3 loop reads CASSSGIYNEQFF. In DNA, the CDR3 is TGTGCCAGCAGCTCGGGGATCTACAATGAGCAGTTCTTC.

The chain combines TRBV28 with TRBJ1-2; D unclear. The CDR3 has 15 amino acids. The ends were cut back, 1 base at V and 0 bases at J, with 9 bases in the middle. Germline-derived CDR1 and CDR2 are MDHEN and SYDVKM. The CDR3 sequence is CASSLFTSTNYGYTF. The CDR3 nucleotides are TGTGCCAGCAGTTTATTTACGTCCACTAACTATGGCTACACCTTC.

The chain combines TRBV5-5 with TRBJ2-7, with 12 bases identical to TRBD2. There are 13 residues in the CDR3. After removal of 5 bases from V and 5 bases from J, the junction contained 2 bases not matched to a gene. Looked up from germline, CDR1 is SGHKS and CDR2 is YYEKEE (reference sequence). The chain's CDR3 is CASRLAGGNEQYF. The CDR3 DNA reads TGTGCCAGCAGGCTAGCGGGAGGGAACGAGCAGTACTTC.

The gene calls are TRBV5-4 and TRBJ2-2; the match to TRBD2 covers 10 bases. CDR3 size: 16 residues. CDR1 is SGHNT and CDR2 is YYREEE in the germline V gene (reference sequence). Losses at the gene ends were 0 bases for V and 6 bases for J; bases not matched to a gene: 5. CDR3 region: CASSLASGRIAGELFF. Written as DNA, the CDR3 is TGTGCCAGCAGCTTGGCTAGCGGGAGAATAGCCGGGGAGCTGTTTTTT.

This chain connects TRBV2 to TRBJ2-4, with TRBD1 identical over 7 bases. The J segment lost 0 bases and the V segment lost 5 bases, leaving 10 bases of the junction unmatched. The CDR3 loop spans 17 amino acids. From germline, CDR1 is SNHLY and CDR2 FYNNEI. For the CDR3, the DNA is TGTGCCAGCAGTTCCCGACAGGGCACACTAGCCAAAAACATTCAGTACTTC. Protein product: CASSSRQGTLAKNIQYF.

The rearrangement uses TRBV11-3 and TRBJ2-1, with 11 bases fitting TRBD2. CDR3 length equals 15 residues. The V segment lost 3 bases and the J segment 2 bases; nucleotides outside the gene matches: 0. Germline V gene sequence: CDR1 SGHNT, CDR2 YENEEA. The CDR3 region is CASSFSGGAYNEQFF. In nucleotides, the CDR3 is TGTGCCAGCAGCTTTAGCGGGGGGGCCTACAATGAGCAGTTCTTC.

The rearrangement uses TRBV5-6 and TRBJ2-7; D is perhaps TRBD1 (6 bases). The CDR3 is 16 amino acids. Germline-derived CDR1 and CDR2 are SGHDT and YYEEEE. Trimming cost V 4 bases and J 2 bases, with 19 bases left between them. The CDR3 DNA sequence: TGTGCCAGCAGCCTCAGAATAGACAGGCCCCCCTACGAGCAGTACTTC. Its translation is CASSLRIDRPPYEQYF.

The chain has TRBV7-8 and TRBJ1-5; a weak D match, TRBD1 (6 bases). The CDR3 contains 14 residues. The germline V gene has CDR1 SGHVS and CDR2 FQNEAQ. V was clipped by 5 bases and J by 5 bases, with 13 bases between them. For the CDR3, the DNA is TGTGCCAGCAGCCGAGCTGGACAGTATCAGCCCCAGCATTTT. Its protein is CASSRAGQYQPQHF.

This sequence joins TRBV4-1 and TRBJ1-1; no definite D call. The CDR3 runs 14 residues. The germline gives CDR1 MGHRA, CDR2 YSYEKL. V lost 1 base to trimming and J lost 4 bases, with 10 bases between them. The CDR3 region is CASSQGIGSTEAFF. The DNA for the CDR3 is TGCGCCAGCAGCCAAGGTATTGGCAGCACTGAAGCTTTCTTT.